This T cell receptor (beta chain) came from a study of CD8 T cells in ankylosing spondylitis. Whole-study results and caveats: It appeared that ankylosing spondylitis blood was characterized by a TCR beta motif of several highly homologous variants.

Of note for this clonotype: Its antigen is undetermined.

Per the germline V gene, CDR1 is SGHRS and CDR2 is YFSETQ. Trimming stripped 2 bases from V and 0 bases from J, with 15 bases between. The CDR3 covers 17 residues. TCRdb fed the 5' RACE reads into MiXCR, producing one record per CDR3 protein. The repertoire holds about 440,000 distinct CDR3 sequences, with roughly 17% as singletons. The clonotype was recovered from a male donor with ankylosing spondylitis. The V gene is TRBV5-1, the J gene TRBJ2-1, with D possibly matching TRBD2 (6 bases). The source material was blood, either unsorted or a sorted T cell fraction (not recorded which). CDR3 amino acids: CASSFAGRGSSYNEQFF. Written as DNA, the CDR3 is TGCGCCAGCAGCTTCGCGGGACGGGGGAGCTCCTACAATGAGCAGTTCTTC.